This T cell receptor beta chain was obtained from a study of CD8+ T cells in alopecia areata. Researchers picked out CD4+ and CD8+ T cells from PBMCs by sorting. cDNA serving as the sequencing template came from extracted, reverse transcribed RNA. This table comes from immunoSEQ multiplex PCR, and its TCRdb copy is limited to in-frame clones, with some not included. The table has about 200,000 clones, roughly 50% seen once; the top ten hold approximately 4.9%. A remark on this clone: The antigen is undetermined.

Study outcomes and limitations: TCRs were shared less clearly across patients than in mice, possibly for HLA-related reasons. In scalp samples, resident alphabeta T cells of normal skin are also sequenced.

The CDR3 sequence is 14 residues long. CDR1 and CDR2 from the germline V gene are SQVTM and ANQGSEA. Trimming removed 5 bases from V and 5 bases from J; junction bases left unmatched: 6. The sample comprised CD8+ T cells sorted from blood. The chain carries TRBV29-1 and TRBJ2-1; 10 bases map to TRBD1. The source is a human donor in good health. The CDR3 reads CSVQTGTGDNEQFF. CDR3 sequence (DNA): TGCAGCGTTCAAACCGGGACAGGGGACAATGAGCAGTTCTTC.